This is a list of T cell receptor beta chains from one sample in a study of beta chain features in type 1 diabetes. Method: immunoSEQ multiplex PCR; TCRdb's copy keeps in-frame clones and lacks some. The sample includes around 150,000 clones, approximately 9% of them seen just once. Sequenced input: central memory CD4+ T cells from blood. Receptor source: a woman aged 18-30 years with type 1 diabetes. The CDR3 runs from the conserved cysteine through the conserved F or W. A D gene is named only where the DNA matches it firmly. A clone size is listed for some rows: how often the clone was seen (once, few, many), or a class if it is expanded.

clone size,V gene,D gene,J gene,CDR3 DNA,CDR3 protein
NA,TRBV5-4,TRBD2,TRBJ2-3,TGTGCCAGCAGTACAGCCTGGGACTACACAGATACGCAGTATTTT,CASSTAWDYTDTQYF
few,TRBV7-2,NA,TRBJ2-1,TGTGCCAGCACCTCTCGACAGGCGGACAATGAGCAGTTCTTC,CASTSRQADNEQFF
NA,TRBV7-2,TRBD1,TRBJ2-7,TGTGCCAGCAGCTTGGGGGGACAGGCCATAGAGCAGTACTTC,CASSLGGQAIEQYF
NA,TRBV29-1,TRBD2,TRBJ2-5,TGCAGCGTTGATGCGGGAGGACGGGAGACCCAGTACTTC,CSVDAGGRETQYF
few,TRBV4-3,NA,TRBJ1-1,TGCGCCAGCAGCCAAGACGCAGGGGCGATTGGTGAAGCTTTCTTT,CASSQDAGAIGEAFF
NA,TRBV29-1,TRBD2,TRBJ2-1,TGCAGCGGGGCCGGGACTACCTACAATGAGCAGTTCTTC,CSGAGTTYNEQFF
NA,TRBV10-3,TRBD1,TRBJ1-2,TGTGCCATCAGCCGGGACAGTGGAACATCTAACTATGGCTACACCTTC,CAISRDSGTSNYGYTF
NA,TRBV30,NA,TRBJ2-3,TGTGCCTGGACCCCGAGGGTCACAGATACGCAGTATTTT,CAWTPRVTDTQYF
few,TRBV7-2,NA,TRBJ1-5,TGTGCCAGCAGCCCCAGGGGATCCCAGCCCCAGCATTTT,CASSPRGSQPQHF
few,TRBV5-4,TRBD1,TRBJ1-1,TGTGCCAGCAGGAGTACAGGGGGCGAAGGTGGTAACACTGAAGCTTTCTTT,CASRSTGGEGGNTEAFF
NA,TRBV6-5,NA,TRBJ2-7,TGTGCCAGCAGTCGCACCCCTCGGGGAGGCCACGAGCAGTACTTC,CASSRTPRGGHEQYF
many,TRBV29-1,NA,TRBJ1-2,TGCAGCGTTGGACAGTTATATGGCTACACCTTC,CSVGQLYGYTF
NA,TRBV11-2,NA,TRBJ2-7,TGTGCCAGCAGCTTAGAACAAGCAGGGGTCTACGAGCAGTACTTC,CASSLEQAGVYEQYF
NA,TRBV7-9,TRBD1,TRBJ2-5,TGTGCCAGCAGGGCCGGGACAGCCCAAGAGACCCAGTACTTC,CASRAGTAQETQYF
NA,TRBV11-2,NA,TRBJ1-6,TGTGCCAGCAGCTTTCGGGGTTTGTATTCACCCCTCCACTTT,CASSFRGLYSPLHF
few,TRBV30,NA,TRBJ1-2,TGTGCCTGGAGTGTAAGGCGGACTGATGGCTACACCTTC,CAWSVRRTDGYTF
NA,TRBV6-1,TRBD1,TRBJ1-1,TGTGCCAGCAGTGATTACTCAGGGGGCTCGAGCGCCGTGAACACTGAAGCTTTCTTT,CASSDYSGGSSAVNTEAFF
NA,TRBV5-6,TRBD1,TRBJ2-6,TGTGCCAGCAGCTTCAGGGGGACTGGGGCCAACGTCCTGACTTTC,CASSFRGTGANVLTF
few,TRBV10-3,TRBD1,TRBJ1-2,TGTGCCATCAGGGAACAGGGGAACCCTAACTATGGCTACACCTTC,CAIREQGNPNYGYTF
few,TRBV13,TRBD2,TRBJ2-2,TGTGCCAGCAGCTTAGGGGGCGGGAGGTCGAACACCGGGGAGCTGTTTTTT,CASSLGGGRSNTGELFF
few,TRBV2,TRBD1,TRBJ2-1,TGTGCCAGCAGCCCGGGACAGACAGGCAATGAGCAGTTCTTC,CASSPGQTGNEQFF
NA,TRBV7-9,TRBD1,TRBJ2-3,TGTGCCAGCAGCGGCCCGGACAGGGGGGCAGATACGCAGTATTTT,CASSGPDRGADTQYF
few,TRBV7-3,NA,TRBJ2-1,TGTGCCAGCAGCTTAAGTGGGGGCGGCCACAATGAGCAGTTCTTC,CASSLSGGGHNEQFF
few,TRBV11-3,NA,TRBJ2-3,TGTGCCAGCAGCTTAGGAGGGCCCCCGTCGGGTACGCAGTATTTT,CASSLGGPPSGTQYF
NA,TRBV19,NA,TRBJ1-1,TGTGCCAGTAGCATTCGACAGAACACTGAAGCTTTCTTT,CASSIRQNTEAFF
few,TRBV7-2,TRBD1,TRBJ2-5,TGTGCCAGCAGCTTACAACAGGGGTTTGAGACCCAGTACTTC,CASSLQQGFETQYF